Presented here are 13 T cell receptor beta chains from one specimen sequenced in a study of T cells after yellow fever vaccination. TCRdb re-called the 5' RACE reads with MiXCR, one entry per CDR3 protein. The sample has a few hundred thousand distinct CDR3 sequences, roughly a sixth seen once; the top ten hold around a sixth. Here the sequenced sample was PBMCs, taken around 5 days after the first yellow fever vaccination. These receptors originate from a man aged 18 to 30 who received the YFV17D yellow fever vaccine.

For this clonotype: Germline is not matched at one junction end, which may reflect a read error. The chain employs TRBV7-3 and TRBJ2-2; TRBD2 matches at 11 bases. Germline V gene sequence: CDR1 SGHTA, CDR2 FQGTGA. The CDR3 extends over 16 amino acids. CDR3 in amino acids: CSSSFIAGGQPGELFF. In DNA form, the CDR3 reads TGTTCCAGCAGCTTTATAGCGGGGGGGCAACCCGGGGAGCTGTTTTTT.

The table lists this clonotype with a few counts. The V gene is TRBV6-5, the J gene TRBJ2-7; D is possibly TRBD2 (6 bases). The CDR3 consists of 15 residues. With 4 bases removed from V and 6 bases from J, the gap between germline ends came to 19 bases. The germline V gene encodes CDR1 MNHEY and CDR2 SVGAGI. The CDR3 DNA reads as TGTGCCAGCAGTTGGGGGGTGGGGGTAAGGGGCGAGCAGTACGTC. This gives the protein CASSWGVGVRGEQYV.

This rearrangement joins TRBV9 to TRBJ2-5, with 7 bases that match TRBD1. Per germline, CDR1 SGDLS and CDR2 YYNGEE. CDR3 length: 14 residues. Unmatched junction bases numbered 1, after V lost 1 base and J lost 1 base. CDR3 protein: CASSVQGVQETQYF. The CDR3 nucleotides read TGTGCCAGCAGCGTACAGGGGGTCCAAGAGACCCAGTACTTC.

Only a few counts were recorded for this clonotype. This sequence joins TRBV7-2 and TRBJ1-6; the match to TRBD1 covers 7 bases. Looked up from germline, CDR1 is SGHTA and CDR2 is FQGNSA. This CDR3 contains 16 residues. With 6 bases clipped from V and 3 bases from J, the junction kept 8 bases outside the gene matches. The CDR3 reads CASRTTGTDYNSPLHF. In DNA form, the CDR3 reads TGTGCCAGCAGAACGACAGGGACTGACTATAATTCACCCCTCCACTTT.

This chain's CDR3 is CSVVGYQETQYF. CDR3 sequence (DNA): TGCAGCGTTGTGGGGTACCAAGAGACCCAGTACTTC. V is TRBV29-1 and J is TRBJ2-5; no reliable D call. CDR3 length: 12 residues. With 4 bases removed from V and 0 bases from J, the gap between germline ends came to 6 bases. Germline-derived CDR1 and CDR2 are SQVTM and ANQGSEA.

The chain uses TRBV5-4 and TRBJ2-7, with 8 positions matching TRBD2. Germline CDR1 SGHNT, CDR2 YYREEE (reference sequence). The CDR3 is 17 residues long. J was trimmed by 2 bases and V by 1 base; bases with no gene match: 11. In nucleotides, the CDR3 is TGTGCCAGCAGCTTGAGCGGGGGAGGCCAGGGGACCTACGAGCAGTACGTC. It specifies CASSLSGGGQGTYEQYV.

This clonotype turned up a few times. The CDR3 reads CASSLNGVSEQYV. CDR3 DNA: TGTGCCAGCAGCTTAAATGGGGTCTCCGAGCAGTACGTC. The chain combines TRBV7-2 with TRBJ2-7, with D unclear. V lost 2 bases to trimming and J lost 6 bases, with 11 bases between them. CDR1 is SGHTA and CDR2 is FQGNSA in the germline V gene. There are 13 residues in the CDR3.

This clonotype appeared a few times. CDR3 nucleotide sequence: TGTGCCTGGACTCCAGGGGCTGGGGATACGCAGTATTTT. This encodes CAWTPGAGDTQYF. V and J are TRBV30 and TRBJ2-3; possibly TRBD1 for D (6 bases). The CDR3 is made up of 13 amino acids. Trimming cost V 4 bases and J 6 bases, with 14 bases left between them. CDR1 and CDR2 from the germline V gene are GTSNPN and SVGIG (reference sequence).

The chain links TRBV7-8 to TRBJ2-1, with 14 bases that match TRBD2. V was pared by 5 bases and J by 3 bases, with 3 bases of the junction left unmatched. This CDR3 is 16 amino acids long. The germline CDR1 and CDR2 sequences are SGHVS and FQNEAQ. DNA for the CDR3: TGTGCCAGCAGCGGGGGACTAGCGGGGGACTACAATGAGCAGTTCTTC. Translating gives CASSGGLAGDYNEQFF.

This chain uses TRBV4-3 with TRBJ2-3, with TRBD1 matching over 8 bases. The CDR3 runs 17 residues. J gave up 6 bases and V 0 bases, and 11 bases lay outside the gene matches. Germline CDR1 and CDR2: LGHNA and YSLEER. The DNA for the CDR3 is TGCGCCAGCAGCCAAGATCTGCAGGACAGGGAGAGGGATACGCAGTATTTT. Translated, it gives CASSQDLQDRERDTQYF.

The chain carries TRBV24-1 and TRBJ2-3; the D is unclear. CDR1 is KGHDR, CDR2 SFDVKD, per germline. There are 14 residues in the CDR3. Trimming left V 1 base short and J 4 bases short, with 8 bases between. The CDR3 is CATSDFVGPDTQYF. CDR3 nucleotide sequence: TGTGCCACCAGTGATTTCGTGGGCCCAGATACGCAGTATTTT.

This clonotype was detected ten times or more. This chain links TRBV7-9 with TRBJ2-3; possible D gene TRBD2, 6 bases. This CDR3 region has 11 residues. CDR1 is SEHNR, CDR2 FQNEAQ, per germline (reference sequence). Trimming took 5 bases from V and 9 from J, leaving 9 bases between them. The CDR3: CASSPAGTQYF. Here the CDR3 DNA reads TGTGCCAGCAGCCCGGCGGGGACGCAGTATTTT.

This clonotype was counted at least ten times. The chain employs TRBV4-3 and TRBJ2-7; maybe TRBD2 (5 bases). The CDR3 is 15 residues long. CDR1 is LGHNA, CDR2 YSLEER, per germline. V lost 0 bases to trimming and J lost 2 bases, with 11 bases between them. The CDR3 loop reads CASSQDWLAAYEQYF. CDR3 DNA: TGCGCCAGCAGCCAAGATTGGCTAGCCGCCTACGAGCAGTACTTC.